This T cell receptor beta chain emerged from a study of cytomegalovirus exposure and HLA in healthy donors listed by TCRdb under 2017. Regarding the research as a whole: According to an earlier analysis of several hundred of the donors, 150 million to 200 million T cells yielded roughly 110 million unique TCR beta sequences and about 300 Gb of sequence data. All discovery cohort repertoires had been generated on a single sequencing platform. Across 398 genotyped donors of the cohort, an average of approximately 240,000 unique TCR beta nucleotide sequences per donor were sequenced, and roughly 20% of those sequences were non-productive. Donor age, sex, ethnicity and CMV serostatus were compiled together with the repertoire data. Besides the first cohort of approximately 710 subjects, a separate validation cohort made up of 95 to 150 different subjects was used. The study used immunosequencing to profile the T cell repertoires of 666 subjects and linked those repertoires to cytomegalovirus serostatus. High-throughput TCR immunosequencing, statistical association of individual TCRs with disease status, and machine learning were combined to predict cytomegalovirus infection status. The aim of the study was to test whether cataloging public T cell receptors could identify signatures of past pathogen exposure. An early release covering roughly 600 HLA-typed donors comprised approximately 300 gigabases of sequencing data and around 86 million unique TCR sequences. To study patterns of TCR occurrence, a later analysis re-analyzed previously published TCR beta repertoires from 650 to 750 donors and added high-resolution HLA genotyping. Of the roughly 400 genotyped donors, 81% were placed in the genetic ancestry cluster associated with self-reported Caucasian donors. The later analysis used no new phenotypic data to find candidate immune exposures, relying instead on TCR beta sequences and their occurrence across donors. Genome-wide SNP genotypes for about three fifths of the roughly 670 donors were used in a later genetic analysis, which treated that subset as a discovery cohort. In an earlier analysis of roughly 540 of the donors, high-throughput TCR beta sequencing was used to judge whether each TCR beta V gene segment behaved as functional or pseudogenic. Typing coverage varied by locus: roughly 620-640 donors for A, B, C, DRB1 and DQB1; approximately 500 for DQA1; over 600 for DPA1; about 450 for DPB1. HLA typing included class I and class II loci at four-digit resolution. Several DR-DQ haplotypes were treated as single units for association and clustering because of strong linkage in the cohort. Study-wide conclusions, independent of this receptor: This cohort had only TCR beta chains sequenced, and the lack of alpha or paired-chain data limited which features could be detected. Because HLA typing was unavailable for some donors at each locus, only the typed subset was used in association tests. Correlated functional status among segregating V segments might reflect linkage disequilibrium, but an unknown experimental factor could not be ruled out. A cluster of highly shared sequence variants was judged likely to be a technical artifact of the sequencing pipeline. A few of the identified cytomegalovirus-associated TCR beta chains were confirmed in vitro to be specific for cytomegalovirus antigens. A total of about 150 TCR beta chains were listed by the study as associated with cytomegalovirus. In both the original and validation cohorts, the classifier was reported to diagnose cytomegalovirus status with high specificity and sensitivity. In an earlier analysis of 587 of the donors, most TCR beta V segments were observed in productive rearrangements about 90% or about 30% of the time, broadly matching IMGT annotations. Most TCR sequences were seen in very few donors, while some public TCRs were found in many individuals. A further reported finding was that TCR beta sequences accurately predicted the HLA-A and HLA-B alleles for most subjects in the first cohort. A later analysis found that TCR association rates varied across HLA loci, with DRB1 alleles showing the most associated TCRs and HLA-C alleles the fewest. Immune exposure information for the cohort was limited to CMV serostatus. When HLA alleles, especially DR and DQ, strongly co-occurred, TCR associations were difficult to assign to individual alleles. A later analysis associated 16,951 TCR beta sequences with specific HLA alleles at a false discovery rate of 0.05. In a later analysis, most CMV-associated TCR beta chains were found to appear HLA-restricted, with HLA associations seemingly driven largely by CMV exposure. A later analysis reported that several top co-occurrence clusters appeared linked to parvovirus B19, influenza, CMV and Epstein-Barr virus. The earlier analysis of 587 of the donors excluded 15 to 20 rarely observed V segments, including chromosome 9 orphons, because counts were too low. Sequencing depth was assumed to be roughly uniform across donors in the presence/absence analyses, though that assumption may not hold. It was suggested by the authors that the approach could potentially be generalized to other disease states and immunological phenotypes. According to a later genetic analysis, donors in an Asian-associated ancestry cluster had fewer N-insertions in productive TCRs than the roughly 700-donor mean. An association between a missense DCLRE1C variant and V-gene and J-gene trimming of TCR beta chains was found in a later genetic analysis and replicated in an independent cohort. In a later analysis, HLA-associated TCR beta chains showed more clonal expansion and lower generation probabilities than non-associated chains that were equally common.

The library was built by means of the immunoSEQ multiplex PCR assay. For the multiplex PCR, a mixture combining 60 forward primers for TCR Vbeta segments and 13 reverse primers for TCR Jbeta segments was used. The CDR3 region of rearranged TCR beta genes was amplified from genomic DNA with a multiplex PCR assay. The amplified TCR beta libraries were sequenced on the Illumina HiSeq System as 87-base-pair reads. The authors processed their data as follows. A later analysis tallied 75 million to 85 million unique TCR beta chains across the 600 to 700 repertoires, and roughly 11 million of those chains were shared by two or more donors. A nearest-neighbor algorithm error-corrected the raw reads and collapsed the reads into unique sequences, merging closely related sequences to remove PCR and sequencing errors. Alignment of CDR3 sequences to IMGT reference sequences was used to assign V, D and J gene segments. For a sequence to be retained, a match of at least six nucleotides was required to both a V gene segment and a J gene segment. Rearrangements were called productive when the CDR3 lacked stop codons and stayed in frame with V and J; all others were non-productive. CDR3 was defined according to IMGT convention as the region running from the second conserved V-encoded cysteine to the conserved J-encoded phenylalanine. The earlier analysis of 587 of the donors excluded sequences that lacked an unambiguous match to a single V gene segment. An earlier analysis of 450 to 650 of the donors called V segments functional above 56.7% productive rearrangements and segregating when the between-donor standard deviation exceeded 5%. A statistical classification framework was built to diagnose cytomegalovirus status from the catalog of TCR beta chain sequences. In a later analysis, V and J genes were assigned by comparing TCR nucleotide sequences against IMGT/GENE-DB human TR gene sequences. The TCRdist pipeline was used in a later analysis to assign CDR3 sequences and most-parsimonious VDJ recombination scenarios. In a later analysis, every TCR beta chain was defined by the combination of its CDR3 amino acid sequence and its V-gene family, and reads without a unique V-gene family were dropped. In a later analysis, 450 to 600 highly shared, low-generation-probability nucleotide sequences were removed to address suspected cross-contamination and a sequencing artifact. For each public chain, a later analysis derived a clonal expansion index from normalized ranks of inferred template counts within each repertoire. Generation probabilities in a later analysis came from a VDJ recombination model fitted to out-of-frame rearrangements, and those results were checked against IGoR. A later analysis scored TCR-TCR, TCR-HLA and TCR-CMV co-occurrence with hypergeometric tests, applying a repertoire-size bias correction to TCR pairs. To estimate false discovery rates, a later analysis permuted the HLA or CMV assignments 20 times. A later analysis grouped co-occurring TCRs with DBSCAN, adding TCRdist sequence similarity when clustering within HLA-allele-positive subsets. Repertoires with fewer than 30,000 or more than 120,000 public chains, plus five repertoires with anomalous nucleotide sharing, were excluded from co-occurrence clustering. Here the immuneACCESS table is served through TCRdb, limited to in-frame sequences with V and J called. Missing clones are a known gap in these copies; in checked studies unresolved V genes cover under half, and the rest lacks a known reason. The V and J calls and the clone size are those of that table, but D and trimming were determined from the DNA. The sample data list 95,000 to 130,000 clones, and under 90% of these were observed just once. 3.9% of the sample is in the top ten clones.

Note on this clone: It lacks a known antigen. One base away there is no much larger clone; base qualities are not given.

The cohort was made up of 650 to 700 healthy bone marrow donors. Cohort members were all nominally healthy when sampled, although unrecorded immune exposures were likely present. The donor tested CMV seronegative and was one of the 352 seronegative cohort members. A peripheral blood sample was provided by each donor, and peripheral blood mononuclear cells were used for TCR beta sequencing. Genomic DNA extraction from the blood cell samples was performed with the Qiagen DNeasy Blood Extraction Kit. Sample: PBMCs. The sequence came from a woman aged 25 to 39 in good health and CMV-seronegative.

The CDR3 has the sequence CASSQTGTGDTEAFF. The DNA reads TGCGCCAGCAGCCAAACCGGGACAGGGGACACTGAAGCTTTCTTT. The chain couples TRBV4-1 to TRBJ1-1; TRBD1 agrees with 10 junctional bases. CDR1 and CDR2 were assigned from the germline V gene as MGHRA and YSYEKL. Unmatched junction bases come to 3, with V trimmed by 2 bases and J by 3 bases. The CDR3 contains 15 residues, cysteine and phenylalanine counted. Only the CDR3 part of the read is kept: 45 bases, read in frame from the first base.